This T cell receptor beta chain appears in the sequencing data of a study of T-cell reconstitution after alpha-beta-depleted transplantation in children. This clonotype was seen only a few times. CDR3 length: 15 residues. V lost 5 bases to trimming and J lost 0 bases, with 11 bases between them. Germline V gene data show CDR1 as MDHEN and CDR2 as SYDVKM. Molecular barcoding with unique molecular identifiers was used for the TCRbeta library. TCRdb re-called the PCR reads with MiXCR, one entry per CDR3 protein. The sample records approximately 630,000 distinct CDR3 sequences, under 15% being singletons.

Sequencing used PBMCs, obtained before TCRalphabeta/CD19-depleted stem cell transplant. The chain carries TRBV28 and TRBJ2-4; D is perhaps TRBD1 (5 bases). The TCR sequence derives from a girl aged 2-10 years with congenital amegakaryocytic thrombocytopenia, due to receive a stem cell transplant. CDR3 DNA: TGTGCCAGCAGTGGGGCGGCGTTAGCCAAAAACATTCAGTACTTC. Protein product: CASSGAALAKNIQYF.